This TCR beta chain was observed in a study of blood T cell repertoires in COVID-19 (dated by TCRdb to 2019 to 2021). A note on the overall study: Samples covering the acute and convalescent phases of COVID-19 were provided by collaborators in the United States, Italy and Spain. The repertoires were made available in a free public database intended to serve as a resource for research on the immune response to SARS-CoV-2. Deeply sampled blood TCRbeta repertoires from subjects exposed to, actively infected with, or recovered from COVID-19 were included in the dataset. Samples were obtained from the ongoing ImmuneRACE study (first 160 participants) and from over a thousand subjects provided by 6 global collaborators. Where available, HLA class I and class II types were obtained from metadata supplied by the sample provider rather than from assay-based typing. The sample metadata nearly always contained a de-identified subject ID, COVID-19 status, age in years and sex. The material from the prospective study consisted of cDNA or gDNA derived from T cells, B-cell-depleted T cells, or PBMCs.

General study outcomes and caveats: The quantity of clinical and demographic metadata differed by source and by participant and was supplied without curation.

Relative to germline, V is 5 bases shorter and J is 6 bases shorter, with 17 bases between their ends. Looking up the germline V gene yields CDR1 SGHVS and CDR2 FNYEAQ. The CDR3 starts with the cysteine, ends with the phenylalanine, and has 15 residues. CDR3 DNA is the only sequence kept; it has 45 bases, read in frame from the first base. The collaborating institutions used their own protocols to collect whole blood in K2EDTA tubes. For TCRbeta analysis, collaborators shipped samples as frozen whole blood, isolated PBMCs, or DNA extracted from either of those sample types. TCRbeta CDR3 regions were amplified from genomic DNA by means of the immunoSEQ Assay, a bias-controlled multiplex PCR. Per the source publication's procedure: Within the assay, amplification of reference gene primers was used to estimate how many nucleated cells each sample contained. To quantify the absolute abundance of each unique TCRbeta CDR3 rearrangement, sequence reads were collapsed and filtered. For each sample, productive Simpson clonality was calculated by taking the square root of Simpson's diversity index across productive rearrangements. What TCRdb holds here is the immuneACCESS table cut down to in-frame rearrangements. Part of the clones is not present; checked against another copy, under half of the missing clones reflect an unresolved V gene, and the others are unexplained. That table is the source of V, J and clone size, and D and trimming were worked out from the DNA. The sample contains some 340,000 clones, around 80% of them found a single time. Together, the top ten hold under 3% of the sample.

About this clone: The clone's antigen remains unknown. Within one base of it there is no much larger clone, and no base qualities were kept.

The clonotype comes from a man between 25 and 39 years old with active or convalescent COVID-19. Sequencing was done on a sample of peripheral blood. Recombination connected TRBV7-6 to TRBJ2-4, with an unclear D gene assignment. CDR3 region: CASSRSSPPGNIQYF. The DNA sequence is as follows: TGTGCCAGCAGCCGGTCCTCTCCCCCCGGAAACATTCAGTACTTC.